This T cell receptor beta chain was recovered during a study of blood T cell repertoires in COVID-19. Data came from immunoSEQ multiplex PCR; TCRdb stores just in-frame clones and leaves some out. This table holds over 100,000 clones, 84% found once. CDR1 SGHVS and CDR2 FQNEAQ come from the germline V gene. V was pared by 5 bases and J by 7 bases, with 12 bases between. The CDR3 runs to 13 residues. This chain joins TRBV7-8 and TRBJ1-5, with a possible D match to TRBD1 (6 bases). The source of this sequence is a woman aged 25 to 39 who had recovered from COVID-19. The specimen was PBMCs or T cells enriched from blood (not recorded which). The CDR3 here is CASSRSDSQPQHF. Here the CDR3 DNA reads TGTGCCAGCAGCCGTTCGGACAGCCAGCCCCAGCATTTT.